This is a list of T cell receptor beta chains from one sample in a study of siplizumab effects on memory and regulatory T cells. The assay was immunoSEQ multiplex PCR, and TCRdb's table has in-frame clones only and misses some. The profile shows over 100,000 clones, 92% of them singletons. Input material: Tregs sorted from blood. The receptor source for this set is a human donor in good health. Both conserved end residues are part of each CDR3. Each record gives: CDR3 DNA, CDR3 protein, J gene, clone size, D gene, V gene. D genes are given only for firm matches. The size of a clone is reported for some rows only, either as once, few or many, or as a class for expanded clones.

cdr3_nt: TGTGCCAGCAGCAAATCCCCGAGGGGGTCGAGCACTGAAGCTTTCTTT
cdr3_aa: CASSKSPRGSSTEAFF
j_call: TRBJ1-1
clone_size: .
d_call: .
v_call: TRBV4-2

cdr3_nt: TGTGCCAGCAGCTTAGGGGACTCTGCCGAGCAGTACTTC
cdr3_aa: CASSLGDSAEQYF
j_call: TRBJ2-7
clone_size: .
d_call: .
v_call: TRBV11-3

cdr3_nt: TGTGCCAGCAGTTACGCGGCGCTGGCCGAGCAGTACTTC
cdr3_aa: CASSYAALAEQYF
j_call: TRBJ2-7
clone_size: .
d_call: .
v_call: TRBV6-6

cdr3_nt: TGTGCCAGCACCCACCCCGGGTTAGCGGGGCGGGAGCAGTACTTC
cdr3_aa: CASTHPGLAGREQYF
j_call: TRBJ2-7
clone_size: .
d_call: TRBD2
v_call: TRBV27

cdr3_nt: TGCGCCAGCACTGACATAACAGATACGCAGTATTTT
cdr3_aa: CASTDITDTQYF
j_call: TRBJ2-3
clone_size: .
d_call: .
v_call: TRBV5-1

cdr3_nt: TGTGCCAGCAGTTACCCTTTGGGTGAAGCTTTCTTT
cdr3_aa: CASSYPLGEAFF
j_call: TRBJ1-1
clone_size: .
d_call: .
v_call: TRBV6-6

cdr3_nt: TGTGCCAGCAGCTTAAACTGGAACACTGAAGCTTTCTTT
cdr3_aa: CASSLNWNTEAFF
j_call: TRBJ1-1
clone_size: .
d_call: .
v_call: TRBV7-6

cdr3_nt: TGTGCCAGCAGACGACAGGGGGCGTCGGCTTTCTTT
cdr3_aa: CASRRQGASAFF
j_call: TRBJ1-1
clone_size: .
d_call: TRBD1
v_call: TRBV6-5

cdr3_nt: TGTGCCAGCAGTTACTCTGCAGGGACCTTAAACACCATATATTTT
cdr3_aa: CASSYSAGTLNTIYF
j_call: TRBJ1-3
clone_size: .
d_call: .
v_call: TRBV6-5

cdr3_nt: TGTGCCAGCAGCGAAGGTAGCAGGGTTTGGACTGAAGCTTTCTTT
cdr3_aa: CASSEGSRVWTEAFF
j_call: TRBJ1-1
clone_size: .
d_call: .
v_call: TRBV9

cdr3_nt: TGTGCCAGCAGTTTATTATCGCCCCTCGAGGCCAACGTCCTGACTTTC
cdr3_aa: CASSLLSPLEANVLTF
j_call: TRBJ2-6
clone_size: .
d_call: .
v_call: TRBV27

cdr3_nt: TGCAGCGTTGGGGTAGCGAACTCCTACGAGCAGTACTTC
cdr3_aa: CSVGVANSYEQYF
j_call: TRBJ2-7
clone_size: once
d_call: .
v_call: TRBV29-1

cdr3_nt: TGTGCCAGCAGCCTTACCGGGACAGCGCTTTATGGCTACACCTTC
cdr3_aa: CASSLTGTALYGYTF
j_call: TRBJ1-2
clone_size: once
d_call: TRBD1
v_call: TRBV7-2

cdr3_nt: TGCGCCAGCAGTCCTGACGGGGGAAAGAATCAGCCCCAGCATTTT
cdr3_aa: CASSPDGGKNQPQHF
j_call: TRBJ1-5
clone_size: .
d_call: .
v_call: TRBV5-1

cdr3_nt: TGTGCCAGCAGACAGCGACAGGGGGGAAACTATGGCTACACCTTC
cdr3_aa: CASRQRQGGNYGYTF
j_call: TRBJ1-2
clone_size: .
d_call: TRBD1
v_call: TRBV6-1

cdr3_nt: TGTGCCAGCATCTCCGGTTCGGTTGCCTATGGCTACACCTTC
cdr3_aa: CASISGSVAYGYTF
j_call: TRBJ1-2
clone_size: .
d_call: .
v_call: TRBV2

cdr3_nt: TGTGCCAGCAGTTACCGGGGCCGAACTAACTATGGCTACACCTTC
cdr3_aa: CASSYRGRTNYGYTF
j_call: TRBJ1-2
clone_size: .
d_call: .
v_call: TRBV6-6

cdr3_nt: TGCGCCAGCAGCTTGGACCGTCCGTACCAAGAGACCCAGTACTTC
cdr3_aa: CASSLDRPYQETQYF
j_call: TRBJ2-5
clone_size: .
d_call: .
v_call: TRBV5-1

cdr3_nt: TGTGCCAGCTCGTCCGGACTAGGTGACGAGCAGTTCTTC
cdr3_aa: CASSSGLGDEQFF
j_call: TRBJ2-1
clone_size: .
d_call: TRBD2
v_call: TRBV18